The clone carrying this TCR beta chain was found many times. This specimen belongs to a study of CD8 T cells in ankylosing spondylitis. TCRdb recomputed calls from the 5' RACE reads with MiXCR, one row per CDR3 protein. This table holds some 100,000 distinct CDR3 sequences, 8% to 10% found once. The receptor's source is a male donor with ankylosing spondylitis or in good health (not recorded which). The sample taken for sequencing was blood, either unsorted or a sorted T cell fraction (not recorded which).

The CDR3 here is CASSQAEGSTEAFF. Written as DNA, the CDR3 is TGCGCCAGCAGCCAAGCTGAGGGGAGCACTGAAGCTTTCTTT. This chain links TRBV4-1 with TRBJ1-1, with D perhaps TRBD1 (5 bases). The germline CDR1 and CDR2 sequences are MGHRA and YSYEKL. Trimming took off 1 base at V and 4 bases at J, with 10 bases between the two ends. The CDR3 is 14 amino acids.